Each of the 9 T cell receptor beta chains below was sequenced from the same sample in a study of blood T cells in healthy people across ages. Next came a second PCR, run for about 6 to 12 cycles, which used a sample-barcoded 5' primer along with a J-beta primer mix. TCRdb re-called the 5' RACE reads with MiXCR, one entry per CDR3 protein. The sample has about 940,000 distinct CDR3 sequences, approximately 49% seen once. The sequenced sample consisted of blood. These receptors were obtained from a man in his thirties or forties in good health.

The J gene is TRBJ2-1, the V gene TRBV6-5; D possibly matches TRBD1 or TRBD2 (5 bases each). Germline assignment: CDR1 MNHEY and CDR2 SVGAGI. The CDR3 sequence is 14 residues long. Trimming left V 6 bases short and J 8 bases short, with 17 bases between. In DNA form, the CDR3 reads TGTGCCAGCAGGGTACTTGAGGGGCTGGATGAGCAGTTCTTC. This sequence encodes CASRVLEGLDEQFF.

This clonotype was observed a single time. A much larger clone lies a single base off, so this may be a read error. V and J are TRBV20-1 and TRBJ2-3; D perhaps matches TRBD2 (6 bases). V dropped 2 bases and J dropped 4 bases, with 16 bases sitting between them. CDR1 is DFQATT and CDR2 is SNEGSKA in the germline V gene (reference sequence). This CDR3 region has 15 residues. Here the CDR3 DNA reads TGCAGTGCTAGACACGGGGGAACAACATCAGATACGCAGTATTTT. Protein: CSARHGGTTSDTQYF.

The chain combines TRBV3-1 with TRBJ2-7; TRBD1 matches at 7 bases. V gave up 0 bases and J gave up 2 bases; unmatched junction bases: 7. Germline V CDR1 and CDR2: LGHDT, YNNKEL (reference sequence). The CDR3 spans 16 residues. DNA of the CDR3: TGTGCCAGCAGCCAAGAAGGGGGCGCGCCTACCTACGAGCAGTACTTC. Residues: CASSQEGGAPTYEQYF.

This chain links TRBV15 with TRBJ2-3, with 9 bases identical to TRBD1. The CDR3 has 18 amino acids. The V segment lost 5 bases and the J segment 1 base; nucleotides outside the gene matches: 13. The germline V gene has CDR1 LNHNV and CDR2 YYDKDF (reference sequence). CDR3 amino acids: CATSFRDRAPLGTDTQYF. The CDR3 region has the DNA TGTGCCACCAGCTTTCGGGACAGGGCACCCCTAGGCACAGATACGCAGTATTTT.

J is TRBJ2-7 and V is TRBV7-2, with D hard to call. CDR3 length: 12 amino acids. V lost 3 bases and J 3 bases, leaving 6 bases between the germline ends. Germline V gene sequence: CDR1 SGHTA, CDR2 FQGNSA. The CDR3 sequence: CASSFRNYEQYF. As DNA, the CDR3 is TGTGCCAGCAGCTTTCGAAACTACGAGCAGTACTTC.

This clonotype came up a few times. The CDR3 spells CANRDRASYEQYF. CDR3 sequence (DNA): TGTGCCAACCGGGACAGGGCTTCCTACGAGCAGTACTTC. This sequence joins TRBV10-3 and TRBJ2-7; the match to TRBD1 covers 9 bases. The germline V gene encodes CDR1 ENHRY and CDR2 SYGVKD. This CDR3 has 13 amino acids. J lost 1 base, V lost 10 bases, and 5 bases had no gene match.

This clonotype was counted many times. The chain employs TRBV7-2 and TRBJ1-1; D remains ambiguous. The CDR3 covers 14 residues. Looked up from germline, CDR1 is SGHTA and CDR2 is FQGNSA. V was pared by 1 base and J by 0 bases, with 6 bases between. In DNA, the CDR3 is TGTGCCAGCAGCTTAGAGGGCTTGAACACTGAAGCTTTCTTT. Encoded protein: CASSLEGLNTEAFF.

About this clonotype itself: At one end, the junction sequence differs from germline, possibly due to a read error. This chain joins TRBV6-5 and TRBJ1-6; TRBD1 aligns across 8 bases. The length of the CDR3 is 15 residues. Germline V lookup: CDR1 MNHEY, CDR2 SVGAGI. The CDR3 reads CTSSYQDRVDSPLHF. As DNA, the CDR3 is TGTACCAGCAGTTACCAGGACAGGGTTGATTCACCCCTCCACTTT.

The rearrangement uses TRBV28 and TRBJ2-2, with D perhaps matching TRBD1 (6 bases). This CDR3 has 15 residues. The V end was cut by 7 bases, the J end by 6 bases, with 18 bases between. Germline-derived CDR1 and CDR2 are MDHEN and SYDVKM. CDR3 amino acids: CASTPGSGVSGELFF. In nucleotides, the CDR3 is TGTGCCAGCACTCCGGGGTCAGGGGTGTCCGGGGAGCTGTTTTTT.